This T cell receptor beta chain was recovered during a study of T cell responses to AZD1222 COVID-19 vaccine. Overall study results and limits: Once two AZD1222 doses were given, Spike-specific TCR breadth and depth went up.

The protocol was immunoSEQ multiplex PCR, while the TCRdb copy is restricted to in-frame clones and leaves out a portion. The sample includes some 130,000 clones, roughly 89% seen only once; the top ten take 1.5% to 2%. Comments on this clone: Its antigen is still unknown.

Per the germline V gene, CDR1 is MDHEN and CDR2 is SYDVKM. CDR3 size: 16 residues. With 6 bases removed from V and 7 bases from J, the gap between germline ends came to 21 bases. The receptor was isolated from an adult in good health. The gene calls are TRBV28 and TRBJ1-4, with D maybe TRBD1 (6 bases). The sequencing here drew on peripheral blood, taken on day 0 of AZD1222 vaccination. This CDR3 reads CASSSTVGARGEKLFF. The CDR3 DNA reads TGTGCCAGCAGCTCCACCGTGGGGGCGCGGGGTGAAAAACTGTTTTTT.